This entry lists 19 T cell receptor beta chains sequenced from one sample in a study of early T cells in non-severe SARS-CoV-2 infection. One entry per CDR3 protein, called by TCRdb with MiXCR from the 5' RACE reads. Of roughly 16,000 distinct CDR3 sequences in the sample, more than 5% are singletons; the top ten hold approximately 7%. Sequencing was done on a sample of whole blood. The receptors shown here come from an adult who was a healthcare worker with PCR-confirmed SARS-CoV-2 infection or an uninfected control (not recorded which).

The table lists this clonotype with many counts. V and J are TRBV4-2 and TRBJ2-1; D possibly corresponds to TRBD2 (5 bases). CDR1 is LGHNA, CDR2 YNFKEQ, per germline. The CDR3 runs 17 residues. The V gene lost 1 base and the J gene lost 7 bases, with 20 bases spanning the gap. DNA of the CDR3: TGTGCCAGCAGCCAAGGGCCGGGATCCCCGAGACTAAATGAGCAGTTCTTC. Protein product: CASSQGPGSPRLNEQFF.

This clonotype has at least ten counts. The V gene is TRBV30, the J gene TRBJ2-1; 10 bases match TRBD2. The ends lost 0 bases at V and 4 bases at J; junction bases unmatched: 0. Germline V gene data show CDR1 as GTSNPN and CDR2 as SVGIG (reference sequence). This CDR3 region has 14 residues. This CDR3 is CAWSVLAGYNEQFF. The CDR3 DNA reads as TGTGCCTGGAGTGTACTAGCGGGGTACAATGAGCAGTTCTTC.

At least ten counts were recorded for this clonotype. This chain joins TRBV18 and TRBJ2-7, with 8 bases identical to TRBD1. The germline V gene encodes CDR1 KGHSH and CDR2 LQKENI. V shed 6 bases and J 5 bases; nucleotides not matched to a gene: 12. This CDR3 spans 15 amino acids. The CDR3 is CASSSGGRGPNEQYF. The CDR3 region has the DNA TGTGCCAGCTCGTCCGGAGGCAGGGGGCCGAACGAGCAGTACTTC.

This clonotype was seen at least ten times. J is TRBJ1-6 and V is TRBV19; tentatively, D is TRBD1 (5 bases). Germline assignment: CDR1 LNHDA and CDR2 SQIVND (reference sequence). Trimming stripped 3 bases from V and 8 bases from J, with 11 bases between. This CDR3 is built from 14 residues. The CDR3 is CASSMAGTYSPLHF. Written as DNA, the CDR3 is TGTGCCAGTAGTATGGCAGGGACTTATTCACCCCTCCACTTT.

This clonotype was counted at least ten times. The chain couples TRBV5-4 to TRBJ2-6; D remains ambiguous. CDR1 and CDR2 (germline): SGHNT, YYREEE (reference sequence). With 4 bases removed from V and 0 bases from J, the gap between germline ends came to 8 bases. This CDR3 has 15 amino acids. The CDR3 DNA follows: TGTGCCAGCAGCACCTGGAGCTCTGGGGCCAACGTCCTGACTTTC. Amino acids: CASSTWSSGANVLTF.

Notes on this clonotype: A read error is possible here, since a much larger clone lies one base away. V usage is TRBV29-1 and J usage is TRBJ2-1; perhaps TRBD2 as D (7 bases). The CDR3 is 14 amino acids. V gave up 7 bases and J gave up 8 bases, with 21 bases separating them. Germline loops: CDR1 SQVTM, CDR2 ANQGSEA. CDR3 coding DNA: TGCAGCGCCACAGCCTACTTCGGGGGGCATGAGCAGTTCTTC. This encodes CSATAYFGGHEQFF.

This clonotype is categorized as medium-sized. CDR3 protein: CAWSVAASGSTDTQYF. For the CDR3, the DNA is TGTGCCTGGAGTGTAGCTGCTAGCGGGAGCACAGATACGCAGTATTTT. The chain couples TRBV30 to TRBJ2-3; 8 bases line up with TRBD2. The CDR3 runs to 16 residues. Germline values: CDR1 GTSNPN, CDR2 SVGIG (reference sequence). Trimming at V came to 0 bases and at J to 0 bases, leaving 5 bases not matched to a gene.

Relative to its sample, this clonotype is medium-sized (0.01 to 0.1%). V and J are TRBV29-1 and TRBJ2-1, with 7 bases matching TRBD1. Germline CDR1 and CDR2: SQVTM and ANQGSEA. The CDR3 consists of 14 residues. J lost 4 bases, V lost 8 bases, and 11 bases had no gene match. The CDR3 spells CSLARDRRYNEQFF. The CDR3 DNA follows: TGCAGCCTAGCCCGGGACAGAAGATACAATGAGCAGTTCTTC.

The gene calls are TRBV7-9 and TRBJ2-3; the match to TRBD1 covers 7 bases. V trimming: 5 bases; J trimming: 1 base; junction bases outside the gene matches: 9. Germline V gives CDR1 SEHNR, CDR2 FQNEAQ (reference sequence). This CDR3 region has 16 residues. This CDR3 is CASSNRGQSRTDTQYF. CDR3 nucleotide sequence: TGTGCCAGCAGCAACCGGGGACAGAGCCGCACAGATACGCAGTATTTT.

In its sample, this clonotype is medium-sized. V gene TRBV4-1 combines with J gene TRBJ1-2, with 8 nucleotides matching TRBD1. Germline CDR1 and CDR2: MGHRA and YSYEKL. J was trimmed by 8 bases and V by 1 base; bases with no gene match: 9. This CDR3 spans 15 amino acids. The CDR3 DNA reads TGCGCCAGCAGCCAAGTTGGGGACAGGAATTTCGGCTACACCTTC. It is translated as CASSQVGDRNFGYTF.

This clonotype has at least ten counts. CDR3 amino acids: CASSQDRIRGETQYF. Written as DNA, the CDR3 is TGTGCCAGCAGCCAAGATAGGATCAGGGGAGAGACCCAGTACTTC. The chain combines TRBV3-1 with TRBJ2-5; tentative D call: TRBD1 (6 bases). The V gene lost 0 bases and the J gene lost 4 bases, with 12 bases spanning the gap. The CDR3 runs 15 residues. Germline V gene data show CDR1 as LGHDT and CDR2 as YNNKEL (reference sequence).

This clonotype came up many times. The genes are TRBV29-1 and TRBJ1-4; D is unresolved. The V gene lost 2 bases and the J gene lost 8 bases, with 15 bases spanning the gap. The CDR3 length is 14 residues. Germline CDR1 SQVTM, CDR2 ANQGSEA. In DNA, the CDR3 is TGCAGCGTTGAACTGGATTTCCCCAGGGAAAAACTGTTTTTT. As protein: CSVELDFPREKLFF.

This clonotype has ten or more counts. CDR3 sequence (DNA): TGTGCCAGCAGCCTAAGGGGACTAGCGGACTACGAGCAGTACTTC. As protein: CASSLRGLADYEQYF. The chain combines TRBV9 with TRBJ2-7, with 11 nucleotides matching TRBD2. The CDR3 runs 15 residues. Trimming took 4 bases from V and 3 from J; bases not matched to a gene: 6. Germline V gene sequence: CDR1 SGDLS, CDR2 YYNGEE.

By proportion, this clonotype is medium-sized. This chain joins TRBV7-2 and TRBJ2-5, with 7 bases identical to TRBD2. Trimming took 3 bases from V and 5 from J; bases not matched to a gene: 9. The CDR3 runs 15 residues. Germline loops: CDR1 SGHTA, CDR2 FQGNSA. CDR3 sequence: CASSLFAGVGETQYF. CDR3 coding DNA: TGTGCCAGCAGCTTGTTTGCGGGAGTGGGGGAGACCCAGTACTTC. Full variable domain (outside the CDR3, taken from reference TRBV7-2 and TRBJ2-5): GAGVSQSPSNKVTEKGKDVELRCDPISGHTALYWYRQSLGQGLEFLIYFQGNSAPDKSGLPSDRFSAERTGGSVSTLTIQRTQQEDSAVYLCASSLFAGVGETQYFGPGTRLLVL.

This clonotype was observed many times. The genes are TRBV24-1 and TRBJ2-3; 10 nucleotides match TRBD2. CDR1 and CDR2 from the germline V gene are KGHDR and SFDVKD. This CDR3 spans 15 amino acids. The junction had 6 bases not matched to a gene; V was cut back by 3 bases and J by 7 bases. The CDR3 loop is CATSDQSGRVYTQYF. CDR3 nucleotides: TGTGCCACCAGTGATCAAAGCGGGAGGGTTTATACGCAGTATTTT.

This clonotype has at least ten counts. The V and J genes are TRBV20-1 and TRBJ2-7, with 11 bases that match TRBD2. CDR1 DFQATT and CDR2 SNEGSKA come from the germline V gene (reference sequence). CDR3 size: 17 residues. The trim removed 3 bases at V and 0 bases at J, leaving 10 bases unmatched. For the CDR3, the DNA is TGCAGTGCTAGGGGGATACTGACTAGCGGGGCCTCCTACGAGCAGTACTTC. Translation gives CSARGILTSGASYEQYF.

There are many counts of this clonotype. The chain links TRBV5-5 to TRBJ1-6; 11 bases match TRBD1. The trim removed 0 bases at V and 12 bases at J, leaving 5 bases unmatched. This CDR3 comprises 15 residues. From germline, CDR1 is SGHKS and CDR2 YYEKEE (reference sequence). The CDR3 nucleotides are TGTGCCAGCAGCTTGGAGGGGACAGGGGGACGACCCCTCCACTTT. Translating it yields CASSLEGTGGRPLHF. Full variable domain (rest looked up from reference TRBV5-5 and TRBJ1-6): DAGVTQSPTHLIKTRGQQVTLRCSPISGHKSVSWYQQVLGQGPQFIFQYYEKEERGRGNFPDRFSARQFPNYSSELNVNALLLGDSALYLCASSLEGTGGRPLHFGNGTRLTVT.

Judged by abundance, this clonotype is medium-sized. V gene TRBV28 combines with J gene TRBJ2-7; 7 positions match TRBD1. The germline V gene encodes CDR1 MDHEN and CDR2 SYDVKM. The trim removed 6 bases at V and 7 bases at J, leaving 9 bases unmatched. This CDR3 has 13 residues. The CDR3 here is CASSRDRVGEQYF. CDR3 DNA sequence: TGTGCCAGCAGCCGTGACAGGGTTGGGGAGCAGTACTTC.

Ten or more counts support this clonotype. CDR3 in amino acids: CASSPQGSEAFF. The CDR3 DNA is TGTGCCAGTAGTCCTCAGGGCTCTGAAGCTTTCTTT. V gene TRBV19 combines with J gene TRBJ1-1; tentative D call: TRBD1 (5 bases). Between the trimmed V and J ends, which lost 5 bases and 6 bases, there was a span of 10 bases. There are 12 residues in the CDR3. Germline CDR1 reads LNHDA; CDR2 reads SQIVND (reference sequence).